The rows below give T cell receptor beta chains drawn from one sample of a study of shared clonotypes between healthy human individuals. Clones were sequenced by immunoSEQ multiplex PCR, and TCRdb holds only the in-frame ones, with some missing. The data show about 450,000 clones, 70% to 80% seen once. The sequenced material came from PBMCs. The receptors were gathered from a woman aged 40 to 50 in good health. Some clones in this sample may be carry-over from other donors' samples. Both conserved end residues are trimmed from each CDR3. Fields, in order: V gene, J gene, CDR3 protein.

>TRBV5-4|TRBJ2-1
ASSSPSGSYNEQF
>TRBV19|TRBJ2-2
ASSIGQVGELF
>TRBV2|TRBJ1-3
ASRQDRGNTIY
>TRBV5-1|TRBJ2-7
ASSPLQGTYEQY
>TRBV2|TRBJ1-1
ASSPDRVGTEAF
>TRBV28|TRBJ1-5
ASSFSGFGSQPQH
>TRBV27|TRBJ2-2
ASGPWNTGELF
>TRBV5-1|TRBJ1-2
ASSLGKWDRSGSFPNYGYT
>TRBV11-1|TRBJ2-1
ASSFMGRQQF
>TRBV15|TRBJ2-7
ATSRDSGRYEQY
>TRBV18|NA
ASAGQGEYEQY
>TRBV9|TRBJ2-1
ASSAGLVRSGEQF
>TRBV5-1|TRBJ2-3
ASSLADSTDTQY
>TRBV6-6|TRBJ1-5
ASSGHGFGQPQH
>TRBV14|TRBJ2-2
ASSQGLTNTGELF
>TRBV7-8|TRBJ2-7
ASSLTVRRAGHEQY
>TRBV4-1|TRBJ2-7
ASSQGRARGSSYEQY
>TRBV7-9|TRBJ1-2
ASSLVGGYGYT
>TRBV14|TRBJ2-1
ASSRRARGHVYNEQF
>TRBV28|TRBJ1-1
ASSLYEGLRNTEAF
>TRBV6-6|TRBJ1-4
ASSSHLAGSEKLF
>TRBV29-1|TRBJ2-5
SVGVGAETQY
>TRBV7-6|TRBJ2-7
ASSPGNGALMQY
>TRBV19|TRBJ2-2
ASSPSGRAGGTGELF
>TRBV30|TRBJ1-5
AWSKGESNQPQH
>TRBV7-3|TRBJ2-2
ASSLGTTNTGELF
>TRBV19|TRBJ2-2
ASSPAALVTGELF
>TRBV7-8|TRBJ2-1
ASSPPRYRGGRDHNEQF
>TRBV5-1|TRBJ2-7
ASSVLPRYEQY
>TRBV7-9|TRBJ2-7
ASSLTSGYEQY
>TRBV5-4|TRBJ2-7
ASSFPGTIYEQY
>TRBV14|TRBJ2-7
ASSQDGGNPYEQY
>TRBV10-3|TRBJ1-5
AISEGQGNPQH
>TRBV15|TRBJ2-5
ATSKEGQQETQY
>TRBV30|TRBJ2-3
AWTVGGSGDTQY
>TRBV27|TRBJ2-5
ASSFSGNQETQY
>TRBV5-4|TRBJ1-4
ASSLDLNEKLF
>TRBV5-1|TRBJ2-2
ASSLDFDTGELF
>TRBV5-4|TRBJ1-1
ASSLGQGPMNTEAF
>TRBV30|TRBJ2-3
AWSLSGSQDTQY
>TRBV19|TRBJ2-7
ATQLAGGPHEQY
>TRBV6-5|TRBJ2-5
ASSSRWGTKY
>TRBV19|TRBJ2-5
ASSMGRVGETQY
>TRBV10-3|TRBJ2-2
AISDSMNTGELF
>TRBV11-2|TRBJ1-3
ASSLNSGNTIY
>TRBV13|TRBJ1-2
ASSLYTGSNYGYT
>TRBV29-1|TRBJ1-4
SVGTGDEKLF
>TRBV6-1|TRBJ1-2
ASSRDSYEGGYT
>TRBV30|TRBJ1-3
AWSVGRGGLSGNTIY
>TRBV7-2|TRBJ1-2
ASSPPGGGYT
>TRBV5-1|TRBJ2-2
ASSWGGLSTGELF
>TRBV28|TRBJ1-2
ASSLLGVGYT
>TRBV7-3|TRBJ2-3
ASSPKWGDTQY
>TRBV11-1|TRBJ2-7
ASSPARLEQY
>TRBV2|TRBJ1-2
ASSELGAAGYT
>TRBV29-1|TRBJ2-1
SVDLLGTERNEQF
>TRBV5-5|TRBJ1-5
ASSPLGGQPQH
>TRBV5-6|TRBJ1-2
ASRPGQLYGYT
>TRBV5-6|TRBJ2-1
ASSLGWGVTSYNEQF